This T cell receptor (beta chain) was retrieved from a study of OX40 agonist ivuxolimab in advanced cancers. Here immunoSEQ multiplex PCR was the method, and the copy in TCRdb shows in-frame clones only, minus some. This table has about 41,000 clones, 80% to 90% appearing once. Findings of the study overall: No determination was made of the antigen specificity of the expanded peripheral T cells.

Note on this clone: Antigen specificity is unknown.

Germline V lookup: CDR1 LNHDA, CDR2 SQIVND (reference sequence). The CDR3 is made up of 14 amino acids. Here the sequenced sample was CD4+ or CD8+ T cells sorted from blood, taken in a trial of the OX40 agonist ivuxolimab. This clonotype was obtained from an adult with an advanced solid tumor such as melanoma, head and neck, liver or kidney cancer. The chain couples TRBV19 to TRBJ2-5, with D tentatively TRBD1 or TRBD2 (5 bases each). The J call may be wrong; the DNA end is better matched by TRBJ2-7. CDR3 nucleotide sequence: TGTGCTACGGAAGACGGGACGGGTGCCTACGAGCAGTACTTC. Translating gives CATEDGTGAYEQYF.